This paragraph reports one TCR beta chain. The antigen is undetermined. Unique molecular identifiers were carried by the TCR beta cDNA libraries. TCRdb fed the PCR reads into MiXCR, producing one record per CDR3 protein. The sample holds more than 350,000 distinct CDR3 sequences, 35% to 45% seen once. Deletions cut 9 bases from V and 10 bases from J, with 22 bases between. CDR3 length: 14 residues. Germline loops: CDR1 MDHEN, CDR2 SYDVKM. This sample was included in a study of post-analysis software for immune sequencing data. Study-wide results and caveats: Samples sharing a preparation batch grouped tightly together when assessed by F measure. Elevated frequency relative to controls characterized four or five TRBV segments in patients, TRBV5-6, TRBV5-1 and TRBV20-1 among them.

The sequencing sample was made of blood. The chain links TRBV28 to TRBJ1-5; D is undetermined. This TCR came from a girl aged 2 to 9 with multiple sclerosis. CDR3 residues: CASVTAPVNQPQHF. The CDR3 DNA reads TGTGCCAGTGTGACGGCCCCGGTAAACCAACCCCAGCATTTT.